This entry is about one TCR beta chain. The table came from immunoSEQ multiplex PCR; TCRdb's copy has only in-frame clones and leaves some out. The data contain roughly 250,000 clones, approximately 90% of them singletons. The CDR3 is made up of 17 amino acids. Germline V gives CDR1 KGHSH, CDR2 LQKENI. The junction had 10 bases not matched to a gene; V was cut back by 2 bases and J by 8 bases. The sample belongs to a study of blood T cell repertoires in COVID-19. This clonotype was obtained from a middle-aged woman with acute COVID-19. Sequencing was performed on PBMCs or T cells enriched from blood (not recorded which). This chain joins TRBV18 and TRBJ2-4; TRBD2 aligns across 12 bases. CDR3 sequence (DNA): TGTGCCAGCTCACCAGGAGGCACTAGCGGGAGGATAGACATTCAGTACTTC. This translates into CASSPGGTSGRIDIQYF.